This T cell receptor (beta chain) was captured in a study of blood T cell repertoires in COVID-19. The overall study: Samples came from the United States, Italy and Spain, spanning acute and convalescent COVID-19. T cells, B-cell-depleted T cells, or PBMCs provided the cDNA or gDNA that served as material.

This clone was counted a single time. The length of the CDR3 is 16 residues. Per the germline V gene, CDR1 is LNHDA and CDR2 is SQIVND (reference sequence). The ends lost 6 bases at V and 4 bases at J; junction bases unmatched: 10. Authors' methods: Estimated nucleated cell counts came from reference gene primer amplification. Method: immunoSEQ multiplex PCR; TCRdb's copy keeps in-frame clones and lacks some. V and J calls and clone size are as listed in that table; D and trimming were resolved from the DNA. Altogether over 85,000 clones are present, around 90% being singletons, with the ten largest covering less than 4.5%.

The sequenced sample consisted of peripheral blood. This sequence originates from a man between 18 and 35 years old with acute or convalescent COVID-19. This chain connects TRBV19 to TRBJ1-5; 9 bases match TRBD1. The CDR3 sequence is CASSGQGTLGNQPQHF. DNA for the CDR3: TGTGCCAGTAGCGGACAGGGGACATTAGGTAATCAGCCCCAGCATTTT.